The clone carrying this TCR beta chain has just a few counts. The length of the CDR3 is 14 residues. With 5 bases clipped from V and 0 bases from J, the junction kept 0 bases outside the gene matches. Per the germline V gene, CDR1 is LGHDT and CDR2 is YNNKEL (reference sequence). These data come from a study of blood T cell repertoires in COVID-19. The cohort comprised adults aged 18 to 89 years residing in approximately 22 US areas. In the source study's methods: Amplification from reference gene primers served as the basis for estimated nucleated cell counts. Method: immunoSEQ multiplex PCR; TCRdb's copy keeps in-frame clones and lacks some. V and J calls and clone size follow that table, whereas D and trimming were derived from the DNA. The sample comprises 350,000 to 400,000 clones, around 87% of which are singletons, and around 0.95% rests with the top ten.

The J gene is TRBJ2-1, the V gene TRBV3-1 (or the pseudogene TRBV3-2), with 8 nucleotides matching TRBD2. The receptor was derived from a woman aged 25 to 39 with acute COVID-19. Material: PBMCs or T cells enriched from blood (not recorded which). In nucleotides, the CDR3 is TGTGCCAGCAGCGCGGGGGGCTCCTACAATGAGCAGTTCTTC. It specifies CASSAGGSYNEQFF.